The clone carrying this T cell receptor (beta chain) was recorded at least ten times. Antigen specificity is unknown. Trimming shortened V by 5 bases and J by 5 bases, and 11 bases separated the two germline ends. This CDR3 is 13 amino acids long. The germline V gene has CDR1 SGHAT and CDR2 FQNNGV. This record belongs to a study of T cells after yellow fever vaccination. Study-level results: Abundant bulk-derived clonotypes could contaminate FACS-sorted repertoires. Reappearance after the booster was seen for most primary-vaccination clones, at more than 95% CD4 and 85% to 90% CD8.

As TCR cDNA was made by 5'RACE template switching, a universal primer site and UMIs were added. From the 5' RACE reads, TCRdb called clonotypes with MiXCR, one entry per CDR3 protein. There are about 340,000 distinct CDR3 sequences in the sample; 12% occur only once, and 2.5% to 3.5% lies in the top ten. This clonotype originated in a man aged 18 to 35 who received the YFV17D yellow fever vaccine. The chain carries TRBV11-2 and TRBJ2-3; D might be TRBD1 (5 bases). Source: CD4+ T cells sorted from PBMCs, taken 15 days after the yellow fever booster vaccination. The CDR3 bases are TGTGCCAGCAGCCCGCGGACATTAGATACGCAGTATTTT. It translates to CASSPRTLDTQYF.